This passage covers 21 T cell receptor beta chains from one sample sequenced in a study of T cells in Graves' hyperthyroidism and ophthalmopathy (dated by TCRdb to about 2019). Library prep was done by multiplex PCR. The reads were generated on an Illumina HiSeq 2000. Amplification of TCR beta CDR3 regions was carried out from RNA transcripts. For the first round of RT-PCR on the TCR CDR3, the HTBI primer set was used together with the Qiagen OneStep RT-PCR kit. TCRdb trimmed the raw reads at Q25, called clones with MiXCR and kept productive beta chains. Here each entry gathers all rows of one CDR3 protein and keeps the most common genes and DNA. Recorded for this sample are approximately 870,000 distinct CDR3 sequences; 35% to 45% of them occurred a single time. The ten largest make up about 8.9% of the sample. The specimen sequenced was blood. Receptors were obtained from a man aged 18 to 30 with Graves' hyperthyroidism.

V usage is TRBV2 and J usage is TRBJ1-1; D call uncertain. Germline CDR1 SNHLY, CDR2 FYNNEI. The CDR3 is 14 residues long. V lost 6 bases and J 0 bases, leaving 11 bases between the germline ends. The chain's CDR3 is CASSSVSLNTEAFF. The CDR3 coding sequence is TGTGCCAGCAGCTCGGTATCCCTGAACACTGAAGCTTTCTTT.

The rearrangement uses TRBV6-5 and TRBJ2-7, with D possibly being TRBD1 (6 bases). The CDR3 sequence is 15 residues long. CDR1 and CDR2 from the germline V gene are MNHEY and SVGAGI. Trimming removed 0 bases at V and 3 bases at J, with 12 bases between. CDR3 protein: CASSYSRDTVYEQYF. CDR3 nucleotide sequence: TGTGCCAGCAGTTACTCGAGGGACACAGTCTACGAGCAGTACTTC.

As concerns this clonotype: It may be a read error: a sequence one base away is much more abundant. V usage is TRBV19 and J usage is TRBJ1-1; maybe TRBD1 (5 bases). The CDR3 consists of 14 residues. Germline V gives CDR1 LNHDA, CDR2 SQIVND (reference sequence). The CDR3 region has the DNA TGTACCAGTAGTACCCTAACCAGGGACGCTGAAGCTTTCTTT. This encodes CTSSTLTRDAEAFF.

The chain links TRBV5-1 to TRBJ1-3; D might be TRBD1 (5 bases). V lost 2 bases to trimming and J lost 0 bases, with 12 bases between them. The CDR3 consists of 16 residues. The germline gives CDR1 SGHRS, CDR2 YFSETQ. The CDR3 sequence: CASSLQEFSSGNTIYF. DNA of the CDR3: TGCGCCAGCAGCTTACAGGAATTCAGCTCTGGAAACACCATATATTTT.

This clonotype was detected only a few times. The gene calls are TRBV7-8 and TRBJ1-6; perhaps TRBD1 as D (6 bases). Looked up from germline, CDR1 is SGHVS and CDR2 is FQNEAQ. Trimming pared 7 bases from V and 6 bases from J, leaving 22 bases between. The CDR3 length is 17 residues. CDR3 loop: CASTLPPRGQFNSPLHF. In DNA, the CDR3 is TGTGCCAGCACCCTACCCCCCCGGGGACAATTTAATTCACCCCTCCACTTT.

This clonotype was detected ten times or more. This rearrangement joins TRBV4-2 to TRBJ2-6; no reliable D call. Germline V gives CDR1 LGHNA, CDR2 YNFKEQ. The CDR3 spans 16 residues. V lost 0 bases and J lost 2, with 8 bases in between. The CDR3 sequence is CASSQDFQTGANVLTF. DNA of the CDR3: TGTGCCAGCAGCCAAGATTTCCAGACTGGGGCCAACGTCCTGACTTTC.

This clonotype was counted only a few times. V gene TRBV3-1 combines with J gene TRBJ1-6; no firm D call. Germline CDR1 and CDR2: LGHDT and YNNKEL (reference sequence). V was pared by 1 base and J by 14 bases, with 18 bases between. The CDR3 runs 15 residues. CDR3 loop: CASSQGPGQPVALHF. The DNA for the CDR3 is TGTGCCAGCAGCCAAGGCCCTGGGCAGCCTGTAGCCCTCCACTTT. Looking up the rest from reference TRBV3-1 and TRBJ1-6 gives the full variable domain: DTAVSQTPKYLVTQMGNDKSIKCEQNLGHDTMYWYKQDSKKFLKIMFSYNNKELIINETVPNRFSPKSPDKAHLNLHINSLELGDSAVYFCASSQGPGQPVALHFGNGTRLTVT.

This clonotype was seen a few times. The chain uses TRBV6-5 and TRBJ2-7; weak D call: TRBD1 (6 bases). From germline, CDR1 is MNHEY and CDR2 SVGAGI. Trimming removed 6 bases from V and 6 bases from J, with 18 bases in between. This CDR3 has 14 amino acids. CDR3 nucleotides: TGTGCCAGCAGCTTAGCCCAGGGGAAGACCGAGCAGTACTTC. It encodes CASSLAQGKTEQYF.

The chain uses TRBV4-1 and TRBJ2-7; unclear D gene. Germline-derived CDR1 and CDR2 are MGHRA and YSYEKL. This CDR3 is 14 amino acids long. V was trimmed by 4 bases and J by 1 base, leaving 11 bases between them. The CDR3 region has the DNA TGCGCCAGCAGCCCCTCTAGTTCGTCCTACGAGCAGTACTTC. This gives the protein CASSPSSSSYEQYF.

This clonotype came up many times. This chain uses TRBV2 with TRBJ1-4; a possible D gene is TRBD1 (5 bases). Trimming left V 4 bases short and J 8 bases short, with 11 bases between. Germline V gene lookup returns CDR1 SNHLY and CDR2 FYNNEI. The CDR3 is 13 amino acids. As DNA, the CDR3 is TGTGCCAGCAGTGTCCAGGGTCGAGAAAAACTGTTTTTT. It codes for CASSVQGREKLFF.

This clonotype occurred many times. The chain uses TRBV24-1 and TRBJ2-5; TRBD1 matches at 7 bases. The CDR3 is made up of 14 amino acids. CDR1 and CDR2 (germline): KGHDR, SFDVKD. V trimming: 3 bases; J trimming: 4 bases; junction bases outside the gene matches: 4. The CDR3 sequence: CATSDPTGPETQYF. CDR3 nucleotide sequence: TGTGCCACCAGTGATCCGACAGGGCCAGAGACCCAGTACTTC.

The genes are TRBV7-2 and TRBJ2-2; D call uncertain. The CDR3 consists of 13 residues. The germline V and J ends were trimmed by 5 bases and 2 bases, with 6 bases remaining between them. Germline CDR1 SGHTA, CDR2 FQGNSA. The CDR3 reads CASSQLNTGELFF. CDR3 nucleotides: TGTGCCAGCAGCCAGTTAAACACCGGGGAGCTGTTTTTT.

This clonotype was seen repeatedly, ten times or more. The chain joins TRBV7-2 to TRBJ2-6, with D perhaps matching TRBD1 (6 bases). Trimming took 5 bases from V and 3 from J, leaving 14 bases between them. The CDR3 sequence is 16 residues long. Germline V gene sequence: CDR1 SGHTA, CDR2 FQGNSA. In DNA form, the CDR3 reads TGTGCCAGCAGCGGACAGCCAGGGGATGGGGCCAACGTCCTGACTTTC. The encoded protein is CASSGQPGDGANVLTF. The variable domain in full, completed from reference TRBV7-2 and TRBJ2-6, reads GAGVSQSPSNKVTEKGKDVELRCDPISGHTALYWYRQSLGQGLEFLIYFQGNSAPDKSGLPSDRFSAERTGGSVSTLTIQRTQQEDSAVYLCASSGQPGDGANVLTFGAGSRLTVL.

This rearrangement joins TRBV11-3 to TRBJ2-2, with 8 positions matching TRBD2. With V trimmed by 5 bases and J by 3 bases, 11 bases remained unmatched. The V gene's germline CDR1 is SGHNT and CDR2 YENEEA. The length of the CDR3 is 17 residues. The CDR3 region is CASSPGRAGGYTGELFF. DNA of the CDR3: TGTGCCAGCAGCCCAGGTCGCGCGGGAGGATACACCGGGGAGCTGTTTTTT.

This clonotype was seen only a few times. V usage is TRBV12-3 or TRBV12-4 and J usage is TRBJ2-7, with no clear D. The CDR3 consists of 14 residues. Trimming shortened V by 6 bases and J by 2 bases, and 14 bases separated the two germline ends. The CDR3 bases are TGTGCCAGCAGCCCCAGACAAAGGACCTACGAGCAGTACTTC. Amino acids: CASSPRQRTYEQYF.

The V gene is TRBV20-1, the J gene TRBJ1-1, with a possible D match to TRBD1 (5 bases). Germline lookup yields CDR1 DFQATT and CDR2 SNEGSKA (reference sequence). The CDR3 extends over 14 amino acids. V lost 7 bases and J lost 4, with 19 bases in between. In nucleotides, the CDR3 is TGCAGTGACCGGGTCCGGGGCGGGGGCACTGAAGCTTTCTTT. It is translated as CSDRVRGGGTEAFF.

V usage is TRBV7-2 and J usage is TRBJ1-4; a weak D match, TRBD1 (6 bases). V lost 6 bases, J lost 8 bases, and 16 bases lay in between. The CDR3 is 14 residues long. Germline V gene lookup returns CDR1 SGHTA and CDR2 FQGNSA. In nucleotides, the CDR3 is TGTGCCAGCAGTATACAGGGCCGTGGAGAAAAACTGTTTTTT. This gives the protein CASSIQGRGEKLFF.

This clonotype was recorded at least ten times. This chain connects TRBV10-3 to TRBJ2-7; weak D call: TRBD2 (6 bases). Germline CDR1 ENHRY, CDR2 SYGVKD. The length of the CDR3 is 14 residues. Trimming pared 3 bases from V and 1 base from J, leaving 10 bases between. The CDR3 loop is CAISDVGGSYEQYF. CDR3 nucleotides: TGTGCCATCAGTGATGTGGGGGGTTCCTACGAGCAGTACTTC.

Here the CDR3 DNA reads TGTGCCAGCAGCTTAGTCGCCACAGGGGAAGAGACCCAGTACTTC. Translation: CASSLVATGEETQYF. This chain joins TRBV7-9 and TRBJ2-5; 7 bases agree with TRBD1. V shed 1 base and J 3 bases; nucleotides not matched to a gene: 5. Germline assignment: CDR1 SEHNR and CDR2 FQNEAQ (reference sequence). The CDR3 extends over 15 amino acids.

This clonotype showed up just a few times. An end of the junction does not agree with germline; a read error may underlie this. The J gene is TRBJ1-6, the V gene TRBV10-3; the D gene is possibly TRBD1 (6 bases). This CDR3 region has 15 residues. Germline CDR1 and CDR2: ENHRY and SYGVKD. This chain's CDR3 is CASSYTTGTRSPLHF. The CDR3 coding sequence is TGTGCCAGCAGTTACACCACAGGGACGCGCTCACCCCTCCACTTT.

This clonotype was counted a few times. CDR3 nucleotides: TGTGCCAGCAGCTCCCCTCTACGGGAGGGCACCGGGGAGCTGTTTTTT. Translating gives CASSSPLREGTGELFF. The chain recombines TRBV5-6 with TRBJ2-2; TRBD2 matches at 8 bases. Germline V CDR1 and CDR2: SGHDT, YYEEEE. Germline trimming cut 3 bases from V and 4 bases from J; bases unmatched to any gene: 8. The CDR3 sequence is 16 residues long.